This passage covers 14 T cell receptor beta chains from one sample sequenced in a study of kidney transplant recipient with SARS-CoV-2 infection. Using its own MiXCR run on the reads, TCRdb lists one record per CDR3 protein. The data contain under 250,000 distinct CDR3 sequences, more than 25% of them singletons. The sample consisted of a blood sample, taken at baseline and on day 111 from a kidney transplant recipient. The receptors come from a male patient aged 25 to 39 who had COVID-19 and was a kidney transplant recipient. These T cells may partly come from the graft donor.

This clonotype was seen many times. This chain uses TRBV25-1 with TRBJ2-2; TRBD2 agrees at 12 bases. This CDR3 has 18 residues. CDR1 MGHDK and CDR2 SYGVNS come from the germline V gene. Trimming removed 6 bases from V and 4 bases from J; junction bases left unmatched: 12. CDR3 loop: CASRGLAGYAGGTGELFF. The CDR3 bases are TGTGCCAGCAGGGGACTAGCGGGCTATGCGGGGGGCACCGGGGAGCTGTTTTTT.

This clonotype was picked up many times. The CDR3 spells CASSLQSRDGKTYGYTF. As DNA, the CDR3 is TGTGCCAGCAGCCTTCAGTCCAGAGACGGAAAGACCTATGGCTACACCTTC. The chain uses TRBV7-2 and TRBJ1-2; no clear D. The germline CDR1 and CDR2 sequences are SGHTA and FQGNSA. Trimming cost V 5 bases and J 4 bases, with 23 bases left between them. This CDR3 contains 17 residues.

Of note for this clonotype: A much more abundant neighbour one base away suggests this may be a read error. The rearrangement uses TRBV4-3 and TRBJ2-7; perhaps TRBD1 as D (6 bases). The CDR3 length is 14 residues. CDR1 is LGHNA and CDR2 is YSLEER in the germline V gene. As DNA, the CDR3 is TGCGCCAGCGGCCAATGGAAGGGGGACTACGAGCAGTACTTC. The encoded protein is CASGQWKGDYEQYF.

In its sample, this clonotype was seen a few times. The gene calls are TRBV20-1 and TRBJ2-5; D is uncertain. V shed 6 bases and J shed 2 bases, with 16 bases lying between them. Germline V gene lookup returns CDR1 DFQATT and CDR2 SNEGSKA (reference sequence). The CDR3 is 14 amino acids. The CDR3 here is CSAPPPWEQETQYF. CDR3 sequence (DNA): TGCAGTGCCCCACCGCCTTGGGAACAAGAGACCCAGTACTTC.

To note about this clonotype: This could be a read error, since a much larger clone is one nucleotide away. V is TRBV18 and J is TRBJ1-2; D is unresolved. The length of the CDR3 is 13 residues. Germline loops: CDR1 KGHSH, CDR2 LQKENI. The CDR3 DNA reads as TGTACCAGCTCACCGCGGGAGAACTATGGCTACACCTTC. This translates into CTSSPRENYGYTF.

This clonotype showed up many times. The chain uses TRBV19 and TRBJ1-1; D is uncertain. The germline V gene has CDR1 LNHDA and CDR2 SQIVND (reference sequence). The V and J ends lost 11 bases and 0 bases respectively, with 10 bases between them. This CDR3 contains 12 residues. CDR3 loop: CAAGGMNTEAFF. The CDR3 nucleotides read TGTGCCGCGGGAGGGATGAACACTGAAGCTTTCTTT. The full variable domain, with the rest looked up from reference TRBV19 and TRBJ1-1, is DGGITQSPKYLFRKEGQNVTLSCEQNLNHDAMYWYRQDPGQGLRLIYYSQIVNDFQKGDIAEGYSVSREKKESFPLTVTSAQKNPTAFYLCAAGGMNTEAFFGQGTRLTVV.

The table lists this clonotype with many counts. The V gene is TRBV6-5, the J gene TRBJ1-5; a weak D match, TRBD1 (5 bases). This CDR3 has 13 residues. Germline CDR1 reads MNHEY; CDR2 reads SVGAGI. With 5 bases removed from V and 8 bases from J, the gap between germline ends came to 13 bases. The CDR3 spells CASSVVVGEPQHF. The DNA of the CDR3 is TGTGCCAGCAGTGTAGTGGTGGGGGAGCCCCAGCATTTT.

This clonotype was observed many times. This chain joins TRBV4-3 and TRBJ1-2; D is unresolved. Germline V gene sequence: CDR1 LGHNA, CDR2 YSLEER. The CDR3 covers 17 residues. V was cut by 4 bases and J by 4 bases, with 22 bases left in between. The CDR3 nucleotides are TGCGCCAGCAGCCCAGTTCTAGGACGTCGAAAGACCTATGGCTACACCTTC. Translation gives CASSPVLGRRKTYGYTF.

Ten or more counts support this clonotype. V gene TRBV20-1 combines with J gene TRBJ2-7; 10 bases align to TRBD2. Trimming removed 1 base from V and 2 bases from J; junction bases left unmatched: 5. Germline V lookup: CDR1 DFQATT, CDR2 SNEGSKA (reference sequence). This CDR3 contains 15 residues. The CDR3 loop reads CSARASGSTPYEQYV. DNA for the CDR3: TGCAGTGCTAGAGCTAGCGGGAGTACACCCTACGAGCAGTACGTC.

The sample holds many counts of this clonotype. This sequence joins TRBV3-1 and TRBJ1-1; D remains unclear. CDR1 and CDR2 (germline): LGHDT, YNNKEL (reference sequence). V was shortened by 5 bases and J by 4 bases, with 23 bases between the two germline ends. The CDR3 spans 17 residues. The CDR3: CASSSWTPISIRTEAFF. The CDR3 DNA sequence: TGTGCCAGCAGCAGTTGGACTCCCATTTCAATTCGCACTGAAGCTTTCTTT.

As regards this clonotype: Being one base from a much bigger clone, this may be a read error. The chain is built from TRBV14 and TRBJ2-7; D remains unclear. The length of the CDR3 is 11 residues. Per germline, CDR1 SGHDN and CDR2 FVKESK. The CDR3 bases are TGTGCCGGCAGCCAAGGGATCGAGCAGTACTTC. As protein: CAGSQGIEQYF.

This clonotype was picked up many times. J is TRBJ2-2 and V is TRBV3-1; D is uncertain. Trimming pared 5 bases from V and 5 bases from J, leaving 24 bases between. CDR3 length equals 18 residues. Germline V CDR1 and CDR2: LGHDT, YNNKEL (reference sequence). CDR3 nucleotide sequence: TGTGCCAGCAGCGGTATAGTTCCCATTTCAGGCTTGACCGGGGAGCTGTTTTTT. Amino acid sequence: CASSGIVPISGLTGELFF.

The sample holds many counts of this clonotype. The chain is built from TRBV5-1 and TRBJ2-2, with D maybe TRBD2 (6 bases). The CDR3 sequence is 15 residues long. The V gene's germline CDR1 is SGHRS and CDR2 YFSETQ. Deletions cut 0 bases from V and 6 bases from J, with 12 bases between. CDR3 region: CASSLGGLFAGELFF. CDR3 bases: TGCGCCAGCAGCTTGGGCGGACTATTCGCCGGGGAGCTGTTTTTT. Looking up the rest from reference TRBV5-1 and TRBJ2-2 gives the full variable domain: KAGVTQTPRYLIKTRGQQVTLSCSPISGHRSVSWYQQTPGQGLQFLFEYFSETQRNKGNFPGRFSGRQFSNSRSEMNVSTLELGDSALYLCASSLGGLFAGELFFGEGSRLTVL.

Comments on this clonotype: Being one base from a much bigger clone, this may be a read error. DNA for the CDR3: TGTGCCATCAGTGCATCGGGACTTGCAACCTACGAGCAGTACTTC. Its protein is CAISASGLATYEQYF. The rearrangement joins TRBV10-3 to TRBJ2-7, with D perhaps matching TRBD2 (6 bases). CDR1 is ENHRY, CDR2 SYGVKD, per germline. Trimming cost V 4 bases and J 2 bases, with 15 bases left between them. The CDR3 consists of 15 residues.